This TCR beta chain was captured by sequencing in a study of shared clonotypes between healthy human individuals. Whole-study results and caveats: Sampling included only blood; tissue repertoires likely differ. It was observed that approximately 5% of naive CD4 clonotypes were shared across a few donors. Among the subsets, naive ones generally showed larger estimated richness than memory ones.

CDR1 and CDR2 from the germline V gene are SSHAT and FNYEAQ (reference sequence). CDR3 length: 13 residues. The naive CD8 subset, CD45RO-negative cells positively selected for CCR7, excluded terminally differentiated effector memory CD45RA+ cells. In the case of this clone: The target antigen is unknown. A read error may account for a junction end that differs from germline.

The authors ran the assay at deep level. This table comes from immunoSEQ multiplex PCR, and its TCRdb copy is limited to in-frame clones, with some not included. The sample includes under 1 million clones, about 96% of them seen just once. The rearrangement uses TRBV7-7 and TRBJ2-2; TRBD2 might be the D (5 bases). The sample comprised naive CD8+ T cells sorted from blood. The clonotype originates from a man in his thirties or forties in good health. The CDR3 nucleotides read TGTGCTAGCAGCCGCGGGTTCACCGGGGAGCTGTTTTTT. Its translation: CASSRGFTGELFF.